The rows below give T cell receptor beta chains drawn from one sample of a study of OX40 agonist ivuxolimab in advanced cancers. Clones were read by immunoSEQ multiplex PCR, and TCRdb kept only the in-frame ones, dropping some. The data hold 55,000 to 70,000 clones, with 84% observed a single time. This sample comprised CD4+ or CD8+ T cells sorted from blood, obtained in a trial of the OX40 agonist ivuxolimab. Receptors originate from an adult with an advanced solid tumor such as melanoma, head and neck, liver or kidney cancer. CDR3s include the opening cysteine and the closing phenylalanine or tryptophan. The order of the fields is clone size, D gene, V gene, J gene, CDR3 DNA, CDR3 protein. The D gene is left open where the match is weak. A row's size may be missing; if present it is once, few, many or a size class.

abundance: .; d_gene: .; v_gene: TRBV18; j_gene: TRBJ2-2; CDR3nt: TGTGCCAGCTCACCCGGAGTGTCGGTCGACACCGGGGAGCTGTTTTTT; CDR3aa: CASSPGVSVDTGELFF
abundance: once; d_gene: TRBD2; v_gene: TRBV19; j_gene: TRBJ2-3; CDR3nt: TGTGCCAGTAGTATTTGGGCTAGCGGGGGGGATACGCAGTATTTT; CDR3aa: CASSIWASGGDTQYF
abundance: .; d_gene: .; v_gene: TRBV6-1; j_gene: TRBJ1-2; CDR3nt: TGTGCCAGCAGTGAAATGGGTATCGGTGGCTACACCTTC; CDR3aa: CASSEMGIGGYTF
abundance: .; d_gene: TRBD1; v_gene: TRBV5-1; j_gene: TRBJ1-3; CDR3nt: TGCGCCAGCAGCTTGCAGACAGGGTACTCTGGAAACACCATATATTTT; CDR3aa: CASSLQTGYSGNTIYF
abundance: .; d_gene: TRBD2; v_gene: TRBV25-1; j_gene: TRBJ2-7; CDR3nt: TGTGCCAGCAGTGAATTGGCTAGCGGGAGCGACGAGCAGTACTTC; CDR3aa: CASSELASGSDEQYF
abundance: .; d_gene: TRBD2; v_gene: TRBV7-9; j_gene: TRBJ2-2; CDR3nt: TGTGCCAGCAGACGACGGACTAGCGGGAGAGCCGGGTACACCGGGGAGCTGTTTTTT; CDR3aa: CASRRRTSGRAGYTGELFF
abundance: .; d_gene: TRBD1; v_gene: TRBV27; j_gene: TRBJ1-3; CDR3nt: TGTGCCCCCGCCGTCCTACAGGGGGCTGGAAACACCATATATTTT; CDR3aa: CAPAVLQGAGNTIYF
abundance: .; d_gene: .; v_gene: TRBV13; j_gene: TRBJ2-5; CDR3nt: TGTGCCAGCAGCCACCGGGACCCCCAAGAGACCCAGTACTTC; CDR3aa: CASSHRDPQETQYF
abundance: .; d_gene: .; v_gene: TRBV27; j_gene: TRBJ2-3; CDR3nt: TGTGCCAGCACCCAGGGGAGTGGGGGGCGGACAGATACGCAGTATTTT; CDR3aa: CASTQGSGGRTDTQYF
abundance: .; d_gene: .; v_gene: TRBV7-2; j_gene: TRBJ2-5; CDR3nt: TGTGCCAGCAGCTTCGACCTGGGGCAGCAGTACTTC; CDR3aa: CASSFDLGQQYF
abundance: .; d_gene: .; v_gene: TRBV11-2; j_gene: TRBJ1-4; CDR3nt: TGTGCCAGCAGCCCGGGGAGGGAAGTTGAAAAACTGTTTTTT; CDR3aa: CASSPGREVEKLFF
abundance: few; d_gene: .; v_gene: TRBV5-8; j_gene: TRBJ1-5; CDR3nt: TGTGCCAGCAGCCGACCGAGACATAGCAATCAGCCCCAGCATTTT; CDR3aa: CASSRPRHSNQPQHF
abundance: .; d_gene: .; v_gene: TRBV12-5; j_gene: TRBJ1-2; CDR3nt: TGTGCTAGTGGGGCAGACAGTGGGTTTGGCTACACCTTC; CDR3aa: CASGADSGFGYTF
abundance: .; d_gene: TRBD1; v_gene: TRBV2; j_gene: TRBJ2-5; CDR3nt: TGTGCCAGCAGTCCTTACAGGGGCCAAGAGACCCAGTACTTC; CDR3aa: CASSPYRGQETQYF
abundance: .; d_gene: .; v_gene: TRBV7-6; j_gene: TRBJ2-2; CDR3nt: TGTGCCAGCAGCTTGACCACGACGGGCGGGGAGCTGTTTTTT; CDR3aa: CASSLTTTGGELFF
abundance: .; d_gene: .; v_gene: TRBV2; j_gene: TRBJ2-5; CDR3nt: TGTGCCAGCAGACGCACTGGACGACAAGAGACCCAGTACTTC; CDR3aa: CASRRTGRQETQYF
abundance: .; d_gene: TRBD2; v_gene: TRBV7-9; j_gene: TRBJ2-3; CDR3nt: TGTGCCAGCAGCTCCCCCATGTGGGAGCGGGGGGTGACAGATACGCAGTATTTT; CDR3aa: CASSSPMWERGVTDTQYF
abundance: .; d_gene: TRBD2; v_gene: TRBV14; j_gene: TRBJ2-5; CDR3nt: TGTGCCAGCAGCCAAGCGGGACTAGCGGGAGGAGAGACCCAGTACTTC; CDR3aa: CASSQAGLAGGETQYF
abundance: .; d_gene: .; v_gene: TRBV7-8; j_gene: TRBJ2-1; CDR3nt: TGTGCCAGCAGCTTAGGTGCCGGTCACTACAATGAGCAGTTCTTC; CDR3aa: CASSLGAGHYNEQFF
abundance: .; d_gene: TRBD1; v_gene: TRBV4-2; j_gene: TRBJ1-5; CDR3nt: TGTGCCAGCAGCCAGAGCCTACAGGGGGCAGGTCAGCCCCAGCATTTT; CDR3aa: CASSQSLQGAGQPQHF
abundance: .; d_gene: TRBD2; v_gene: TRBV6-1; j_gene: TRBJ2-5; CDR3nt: TGTGCCAGCAGTGAGATAGCGGGAGGGCCGGGGGAGACCCAGTACTTC; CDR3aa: CASSEIAGGPGETQYF
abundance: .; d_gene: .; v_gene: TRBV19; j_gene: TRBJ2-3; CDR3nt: TGTGCCAGTAGTAAACGGGGGCGGGCAGATACGCAGTATTTT; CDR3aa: CASSKRGRADTQYF
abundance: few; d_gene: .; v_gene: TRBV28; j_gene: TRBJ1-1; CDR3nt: TGTGCCAGCAGACCGGACCGGAACACTGAAGCTTTCTTT; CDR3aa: CASRPDRNTEAFF
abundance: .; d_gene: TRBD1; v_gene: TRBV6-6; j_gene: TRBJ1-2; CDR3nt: TGTGCCAGCAGAGTTCAGGGGGGATTCTATGGCTACACCTTC; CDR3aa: CASRVQGGFYGYTF
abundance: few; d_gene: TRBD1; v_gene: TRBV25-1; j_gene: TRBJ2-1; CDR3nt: TGTGCCAGCAGTGAAGTGGGACAGGAGCAGTTCTTC; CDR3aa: CASSEVGQEQFF
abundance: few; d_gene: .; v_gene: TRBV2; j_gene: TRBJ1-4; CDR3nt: TGTGCCACCCAGGTGGGATGGACTAATGAAAAACTGTTTTTT; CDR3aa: CATQVGWTNEKLFF
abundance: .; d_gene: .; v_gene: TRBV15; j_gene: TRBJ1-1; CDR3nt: TGTGCCACCAGCAGAGATTTGAACACTGAAGCTTTCTTT; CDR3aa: CATSRDLNTEAFF
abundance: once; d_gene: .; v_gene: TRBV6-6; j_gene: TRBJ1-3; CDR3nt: TGTGCCAGCAGTTACTCGGGGGGGCGCGGAGGAAACACCATATATTTT; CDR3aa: CASSYSGGRGGNTIYF
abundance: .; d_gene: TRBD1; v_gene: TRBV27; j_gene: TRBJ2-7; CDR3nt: TGTGCCAGCAGTACCCGGACAGGGGGCTACGAGCAGTACTTC; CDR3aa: CASSTRTGGYEQYF
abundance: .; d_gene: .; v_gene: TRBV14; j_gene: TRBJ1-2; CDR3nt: TGTGCCAGCAGCCGTCGGGAAAACTATGGCTACACCTTC; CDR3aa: CASSRRENYGYTF
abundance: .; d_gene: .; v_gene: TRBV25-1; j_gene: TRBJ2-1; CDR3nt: TGTGCCAGCACCCTAAGGGGTGACAATGAGCAGTTCTTC; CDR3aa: CASTLRGDNEQFF
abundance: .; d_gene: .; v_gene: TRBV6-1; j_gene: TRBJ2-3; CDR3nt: TGTGCCAGCAGTGAAGTGAGGGGAGATACGCAGTATTTT; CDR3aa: CASSEVRGDTQYF
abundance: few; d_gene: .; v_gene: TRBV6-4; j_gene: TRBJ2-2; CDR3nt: TGTGCCAGCAGTGACGGAGCGGACTACGGGGAGCTGTTTTTT; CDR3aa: CASSDGADYGELFF
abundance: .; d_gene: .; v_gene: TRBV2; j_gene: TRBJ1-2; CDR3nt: TGTGCCAGCACTGTTTGGATGGGAGGCTACACCTTC; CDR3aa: CASTVWMGGYTF
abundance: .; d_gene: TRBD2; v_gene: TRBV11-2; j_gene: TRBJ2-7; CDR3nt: TGTGCCAGCAGCTTAGGCCTAGCGGAAGGCTACGAGCAGTACTTC; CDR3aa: CASSLGLAEGYEQYF
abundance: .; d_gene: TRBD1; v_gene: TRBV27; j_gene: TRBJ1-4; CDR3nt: TGTGCCAGCAGTTGGGACAGGGGTGAAAAACTGTTTTTT; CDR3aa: CASSWDRGEKLFF
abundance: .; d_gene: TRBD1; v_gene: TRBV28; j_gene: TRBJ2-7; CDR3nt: TGTGCCAGCAGTTCGGGACAGGGAACGTACGAGCAGTACTTC; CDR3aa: CASSSGQGTYEQYF
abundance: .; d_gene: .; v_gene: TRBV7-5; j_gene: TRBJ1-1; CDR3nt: TGTGCCAGCAGTTCCCCGGACAGGGGCACTGAAGCTTTCTTT; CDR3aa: CASSSPDRGTEAFF